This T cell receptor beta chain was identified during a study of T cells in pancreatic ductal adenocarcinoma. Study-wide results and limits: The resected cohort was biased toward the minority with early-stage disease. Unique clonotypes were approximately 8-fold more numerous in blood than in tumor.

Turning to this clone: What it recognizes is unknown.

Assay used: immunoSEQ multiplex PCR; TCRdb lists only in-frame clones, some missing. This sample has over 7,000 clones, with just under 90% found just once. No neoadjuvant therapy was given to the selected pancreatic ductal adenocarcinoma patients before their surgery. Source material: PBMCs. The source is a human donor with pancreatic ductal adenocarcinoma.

The CDR3 region is CSVETGDTQYF. CDR3 in DNA: TGCAGCGTTGAAACAGGGGATACGCAGTATTTT. The chain carries TRBV29-1 and TRBJ2-3, with D perhaps matching TRBD1 (6 bases). The CDR3 runs 11 residues. The germline V gene encodes CDR1 SQVTM and CDR2 ANQGSEA. Trimming left V 2 bases short and J 6 bases short, with 6 bases between.